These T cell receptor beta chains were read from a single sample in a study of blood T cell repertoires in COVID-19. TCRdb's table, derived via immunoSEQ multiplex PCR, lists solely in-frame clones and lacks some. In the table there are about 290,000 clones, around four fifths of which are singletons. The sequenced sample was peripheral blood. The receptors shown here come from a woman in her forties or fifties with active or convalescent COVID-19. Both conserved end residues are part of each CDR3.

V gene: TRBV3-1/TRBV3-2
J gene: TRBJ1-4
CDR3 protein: CASSHRDRGVTNEKLFF

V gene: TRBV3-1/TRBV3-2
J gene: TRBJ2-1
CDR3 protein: CASSGERRAVHNEQFF

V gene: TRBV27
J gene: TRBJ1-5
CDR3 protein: CASSSGGWQPQHF

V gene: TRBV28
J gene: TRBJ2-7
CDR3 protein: CASSLSGLRYF

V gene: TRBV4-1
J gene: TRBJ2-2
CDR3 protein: CASSSQERMRLANTGELFF

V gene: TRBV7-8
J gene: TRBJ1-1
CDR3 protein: CASSSDRAMKNTEAFF

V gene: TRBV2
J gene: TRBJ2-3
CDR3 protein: CASSDSGHFTDTQYF

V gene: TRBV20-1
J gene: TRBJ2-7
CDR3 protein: CSASPGTGYEQYF

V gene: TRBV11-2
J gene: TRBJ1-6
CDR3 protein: CASSPQGQRNSPLHF

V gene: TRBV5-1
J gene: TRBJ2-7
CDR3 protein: CASSRSPTVRYEQYF

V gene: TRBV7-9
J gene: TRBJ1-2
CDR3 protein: CASSFLEPYGYTF

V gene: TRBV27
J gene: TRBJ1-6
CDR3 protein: CASSSIGRQGDSYNSPLHF

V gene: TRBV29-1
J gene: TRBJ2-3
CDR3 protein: CSVDLQASDTQYF

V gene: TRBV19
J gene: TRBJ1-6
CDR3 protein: CASSETGNSPLHF

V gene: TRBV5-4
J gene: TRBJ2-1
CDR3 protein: CATGGTNYNEQFF

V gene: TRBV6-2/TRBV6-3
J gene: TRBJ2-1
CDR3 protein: CASSPRGVYNEQFF

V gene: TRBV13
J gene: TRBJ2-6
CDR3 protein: CASIPRDRGLPGANVLTF

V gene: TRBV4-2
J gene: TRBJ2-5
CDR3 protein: CASSQGTSVQETQYF

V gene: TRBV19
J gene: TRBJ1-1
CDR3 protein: CASSIGTATEAFF

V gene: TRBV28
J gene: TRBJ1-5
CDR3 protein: CASSLGYRRGGNQPQHF

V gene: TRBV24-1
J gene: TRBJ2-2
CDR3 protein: CATSDHLAGLTGELFF

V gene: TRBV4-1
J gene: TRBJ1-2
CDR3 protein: CASSRPTGERDGYTF

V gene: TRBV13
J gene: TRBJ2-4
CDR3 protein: CASSFRLAATAKNIQYF

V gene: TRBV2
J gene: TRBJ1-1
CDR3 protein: CASVSGRRTEAFF

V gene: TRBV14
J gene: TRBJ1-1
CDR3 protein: CASSQARVWADAVNTEAFF

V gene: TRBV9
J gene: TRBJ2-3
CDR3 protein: CASSVELAGVSTQYF